This T cell receptor (beta chain) was captured by sequencing in a study of blood T cell repertoires in COVID-19. Overall study: Material from acute and convalescent COVID-19 was sourced from the United States, Italy and Spain. Sources were T cells, B-cell-depleted T cells, or PBMCs; the material itself was cDNA or gDNA.

This clone has more than one count but fewer than ten. The CDR3 has 13 amino acids. The ends lost 6 bases at V and 5 bases at J; junction bases unmatched: 5. Germline CDR1 is SGHAT and CDR2 is FQNNGV. Authors' processing steps: For nucleated cells, counts were estimated from reference gene primer amplification. Using immunoSEQ multiplex PCR, the repertoire was profiled, and TCRdb retains in-frame clones only, with some absent. From that table come the V and J calls and clone size; the DNA was used to work out D and trimming. The data contain about 46,000 clones, about 87% of them singletons. The TCR was taken from a human donor in a cohort sampled during active COVID-19. V usage is TRBV11-2 and J usage is TRBJ2-7; 9 bases are shared with TRBD1. Input material: peripheral blood. CDR3 DNA sequence: TGTGCCAGCAGTAGGGACAGGGTGGACGAGCAGTACTTC. Encoded protein: CASSRDRVDEQYF.